Listed below are T cell receptor beta chains from one sample, sequenced in a study of T cells in narcolepsy. The table came from immunoSEQ multiplex PCR; TCRdb's copy has only in-frame clones and leaves some out. The sample lists about 17,000 clones, roughly two thirds occurring once. The sample consisted of CD45RA- memory CD8+ T cells from PBMCs. The receptors were sampled from a human donor with narcolepsy. CDR3s include the opening cysteine and the closing phenylalanine or tryptophan. The D gene is left open where the match is weak. Some rows mark clone size as missing; the rest say once, few, many or name a class of expanded clone.

cdr3_aa	cdr3_nt	d_call	v_call	j_call	clone_size
CASSYGSGFTYEQYF	TGTGCCAGCAGTTACGGTAGCGGTTTTACCTACGAGCAGTACTTC	NA	TRBV6-5	TRBJ2-7	few
CASGVATNSYEQYF	TGTGCCAGCGGTGTCGCAACCAACTCCTACGAGCAGTACTTC	NA	TRBV6-6	TRBJ2-7	NA
CASSLGIQGGQETQYF	TGTGCTAGCAGCTTGGGAATTCAGGGGGGTCAAGAGACCCAGTACTTC	NA	TRBV7-7	TRBJ2-5	once
CASSTDWGDTQYF	TGTGCCAGCAGCACCGACTGGGGGGATACGCAGTATTTT	NA	TRBV9	TRBJ2-3	NA
CASSVETGGRNIQYF	TGTGCCAGCAGCGTAGAGACAGGGGGAAGGAACATTCAGTACTTC	TRBD1	TRBV9	TRBJ2-4	NA
CASSQDVYTIYF	TGCGCCAGCAGCCAAGACGTCTACACCATATATTTT	NA	TRBV4-1	TRBJ1-3	NA
CASSLPDRESYEQYF	TGTGCCAGCAGCTTACCGGACAGGGAGTCCTACGAGCAGTACTTC	TRBD1	TRBV5-6	TRBJ2-7	NA
CASSVEGSSTEAFF	TGTGCCAGCAGCGTAGAAGGGTCCAGCACTGAAGCTTTCTTT	NA	TRBV9	TRBJ1-1	NA
CASSPSGRLQETQYF	TGTGCCAGCAGTCCTAGCGGGCGATTGCAAGAGACCCAGTACTTC	TRBD2	TRBV6-4	TRBJ2-5	NA
CASSQTSSGSRNEQFF	TGTGCCAGCAGCCAAACCTCTAGCGGGAGCCGGAATGAGCAGTTCTTC	TRBD2	TRBV7-9	TRBJ2-1	NA
CASSTGREQETQYF	TGTGCCAGCAGCACAGGCCGGGAGCAAGAGACCCAGTACTTC	NA	TRBV7-9	TRBJ2-5	medium-sized
CASSLGRGIYEQYF	TGTGCCAGCAGCTTAGGCAGGGGAATCTACGAGCAGTACTTC	NA	TRBV7-9	TRBJ2-7	once
CASSQGRVDFTGELFF	TGTGCCAGCAGCCAGGGTAGAGTGGACTTTACTGGGGAGCTGTTTTTT	NA	TRBV13	TRBJ2-2	NA
CASSPRDSEGYTF	TGTGCCAGCAGCCCCAGGGACAGTGAGGGCTACACCTTC	TRBD1	TRBV7-9	TRBJ1-2	NA
CATSRGSEYNEQFF	TGTGCCACCAGCAGAGGATCTGAGTACAATGAGCAGTTCTTC	NA	TRBV15	TRBJ2-1	NA
CASSRRQGGHEQYF	TGTGCCAGCAGCCGCCGACAGGGTGGACACGAGCAGTACTTC	TRBD1	TRBV5-8	TRBJ2-7	NA
CASTFWETTDSYNEQFF	TGTGCCAGCACCTTTTGGGAGACTACCGACTCCTACAATGAGCAGTTCTTC	NA	TRBV7-8	TRBJ2-1	NA
CASSLVTGGTGELFF	TGTGCCAGCAGTTTGGTGACAGGGGGAACCGGGGAGCTGTTTTTT	TRBD1	TRBV27	TRBJ2-2	few
CASSQIIQREGDNEQFF	TGCGCCAGCAGCCAAATCATACAGCGGGAGGGTGACAATGAGCAGTTCTTC	TRBD2	TRBV4-1	TRBJ2-1	NA
CASSIGGPPSPLHF	TGTGCCAGTAGTATTGGGGGGCCTCCTTCACCCCTCCACTTT	NA	TRBV19	TRBJ1-6	NA
CASSYSSTGESYGYTF	TGTGCCAGCAGTTACTCTTCGACAGGGGAGTCCTATGGCTACACCTTC	TRBD1	TRBV6-6	TRBJ1-2	NA
CASRTDNNSPLHF	TGTGCCAGCCGGACAGACAACAATTCACCCCTCCACTTT	NA	TRBV9	TRBJ1-6	NA
CASSIPTALNTEAFF	TGTGCCAGTAGTATCCCTACAGCACTGAACACTGAAGCTTTCTTT	NA	TRBV19	TRBJ1-1	NA
CASSQALAGTYEQYF	TGCGCCAGCAGCCAGGCGCTAGCGGGGACCTACGAGCAGTACTTC	TRBD2	TRBV4-1	TRBJ2-7	NA
CASSQDRAINYGYTF	TGCGCCAGCAGCCAAGACAGGGCAATTAACTATGGCTACACCTTC	NA	TRBV4-1	TRBJ1-2	NA
CASKWEGYNEQFF	TGTGCCAGCAAGTGGGAGGGGTACAATGAGCAGTTCTTC	TRBD2	TRBV2	TRBJ2-1	NA
CASSLEAEGYGYTF	TGTGCCAGCAGCTTAGAGGCGGAAGGGTATGGCTACACCTTC	NA	TRBV7-9	TRBJ1-2	NA
CASSPSATRSYEQYF	TGTGCCAGCAGCCCCAGTGCTACGAGGTCCTACGAGCAGTACTTC	NA	TRBV9	TRBJ2-7	NA
CASSADTDYEQYF	TGTGCCAGCAGCGCGGACACCGACTACGAGCAGTACTTC	NA	TRBV5-4	TRBJ2-7	few
CASSMTVSSGNTIYF	TGTGCCAGCAGTATGACAGTCTCCTCTGGAAACACCATATATTTT	NA	TRBV27	TRBJ1-3	few